The 17 T cell receptor beta chains given below trace back to one sample, sequenced in a study of T cells of healthy individuals. TCRdb reprocessed the 5' RACE reads with MiXCR, giving one entry per CDR3 protein. The data show more than 85,000 distinct CDR3 sequences, approximately 18% seen once. All receptors come from a human donor in good health.

The V and J genes are TRBV6-5 and TRBJ2-5; D is unclear. The CDR3 sequence is 14 residues long. Germline loops: CDR1 MNHEY, CDR2 SVGAGI. The V gene lost 5 bases and the J gene lost 5 bases, with 15 bases spanning the gap. The CDR3 sequence: CASSPGSSPETQYF. CDR3 DNA: TGTGCCAGCAGTCCAGGTAGTTCCCCGGAGACCCAGTACTTC.

This clonotype was detected a few times. The chain combines TRBV6-2 or TRBV6-3 with TRBJ2-1; a weak D match, TRBD2 (5 bases). The germline V gene has CDR1 MNHEY and CDR2 SVGEGT. The CDR3 runs 15 residues. The V gene lost 4 bases and the J gene lost 8 bases, with 18 bases spanning the gap. The CDR3 spells CASSLGRGAVDEQFF. DNA for the CDR3: TGTGCCAGCAGTTTAGGACGGGGTGCTGTCGATGAGCAGTTCTTC.

This clonotype appeared many times. The V and J genes are TRBV25-1 and TRBJ2-1, with a possible D match to TRBD2 (6 bases). Germline assignment: CDR1 MGHDK and CDR2 SYGVNS. Trimming shortened V by 8 bases and J by 2 bases, and 16 bases separated the two germline ends. This CDR3 region has 15 residues. CDR3 region: CASQQAGWAYNEQFF. CDR3 nucleotide sequence: TGTGCCAGCCAACAAGCGGGCTGGGCCTACAATGAGCAGTTCTTC.

J is TRBJ2-1 and V is TRBV7-2; 16 bases match TRBD2. Germline lookup yields CDR1 SGHTA and CDR2 FQGNSA. Trimming removed 3 bases from V and 9 bases from J; junction bases left unmatched: 11. The CDR3 spans 18 residues. The CDR3 DNA reads as TGTGCCAGCAGCTTCCTCCCCGGGACTAGCGGGGGGGCAAGTGAGCAGTTCTTC. It specifies CASSFLPGTSGGASEQFF.

The sample holds many counts of this clonotype. The chain is built from TRBV15 and TRBJ1-1, with 10 bases matching TRBD1. Germline-derived CDR1 and CDR2 are LNHNV and YYDKDF (reference sequence). The junction had 4 bases not matched to a gene; V was cut back by 0 bases and J by 3 bases. The CDR3 runs 16 residues. The CDR3 DNA is TGTGCCACCAGCAGAGATCCTGGACAGGGGGACACTGAAGCTTTCTTT. Amino acid sequence: CATSRDPGQGDTEAFF.

V gene TRBV15 combines with J gene TRBJ1-4, with 7 positions matching TRBD1. The CDR3 has 15 amino acids. Per the germline V gene, CDR1 is LNHNV and CDR2 is YYDKDF (reference sequence). J gave up 8 bases and V 1 base, and 7 bases lay outside the gene matches. The CDR3 reads CATSRGSGTAEKLFF. The CDR3 bases are TGTGCCACCAGCAGAGGAAGCGGGACAGCAGAAAAACTGTTTTTT.

This clonotype was seen many times. Germline is not matched at one junction end, which may reflect a read error. The rearrangement uses TRBV7-9 and TRBJ2-5; 9 nucleotides line up with TRBD1. From germline, CDR1 is SEHNR and CDR2 FQNEAQ (reference sequence). The CDR3 consists of 12 residues. DNA for the CDR3: TGTGCCAGCAGCTTAGGGCGGACAGGGGTACTCTTC. The encoded protein is CASSLGRTGVLF.

In this sample, this clonotype turned up a few times. This rearrangement joins TRBV29-1 to TRBJ2-1; D is perhaps TRBD2 (5 bases). The germline V and J ends were trimmed by 6 bases and 6 bases, with 12 bases remaining between them. CDR1 is SQVTM, CDR2 ANQGSEA, per germline. The CDR3 is 12 residues long. CDR3 amino acids: CSVGGLSNEQFF. CDR3 DNA: TGCAGCGTCGGAGGACTCTCCAATGAGCAGTTCTTC.

This clonotype was seen only a few times. V and J are TRBV25-1 and TRBJ2-1; D possibly uses TRBD1 or TRBD2 (5 bases each). In germline, CDR1 is MGHDK, CDR2 SYGVNS. CDR3 size: 13 residues. Trimming left V 2 bases short and J 9 bases short, with 11 bases between. The CDR3 DNA is TGTGCCAGCAGTGAAGGGGGTCGGGGTGAGCAGTTCTTC. This gives the protein CASSEGGRGEQFF. Using reference TRBV25-1 and TRBJ2-1 for the parts outside the CDR3, the full variable domain is EADIYQTPRYLVIGTGKKITLECSQTMGHDKMYWYQQDPGMELHLIHYSYGVNSTEKGDLSSESTVSRIRTEHFPLTLESARPSHTSQYLCASSEGGRGEQFFGPGTRLTVL.

In this sample, this clonotype turned up a few times. The chain recombines TRBV5-5 with TRBJ2-2, with a tentative D call TRBD2 (5 bases). Trimming left V 1 base short and J 4 bases short, with 14 bases between. The CDR3 loop spans 16 amino acids. Germline lookup yields CDR1 SGHKS and CDR2 YYEKEE (reference sequence). The CDR3 sequence: CASSLLRGGGTGELFF. The CDR3, as DNA: TGTGCCAGCAGCTTGTTACGGGGTGGAGGCACCGGGGAGCTGTTTTTT.

This clonotype was detected ten times or more. This chain joins TRBV24-1 and TRBJ2-1; D gene ambiguous. The CDR3 contains 18 residues. The germline V gene has CDR1 KGHDR and CDR2 SFDVKD. With 2 bases removed from V and 0 bases from J, the gap between germline ends came to 16 bases. CDR3 amino acids: CATSDSSGGPSSYNEQFF. The CDR3 DNA follows: TGTGCCACCAGTGATTCCTCCGGTGGCCCGAGCTCCTACAATGAGCAGTTCTTC.

This clonotype was seen ten or more times. V is TRBV30 and J is TRBJ1-5; 11 bases are shared with TRBD1. The CDR3 runs to 16 residues. After removal of 1 base from V and 1 base from J, the junction contained 3 bases not matched to a gene. Germline V gene lookup returns CDR1 GTSNPN and CDR2 SVGIG (reference sequence). The CDR3 loop reads CAWSEGTGGSNQPQHF. In DNA, the CDR3 is TGTGCCTGGAGTGAAGGGACAGGGGGAAGCAATCAGCCCCAGCATTTT.

This clonotype has only a few counts. The V gene is TRBV20-1, the J gene TRBJ1-5; 7 bases map to TRBD1. The germline V gene has CDR1 DFQATT and CDR2 SNEGSKA (reference sequence). Trimming at V came to 6 bases and at J to 7 bases, leaving 12 bases not matched to a gene. CDR3 length: 14 residues. The CDR3 here is CSASGTARRQPQHF. CDR3 sequence (DNA): TGCAGTGCCAGCGGGACAGCGAGAAGACAGCCCCAGCATTTT.

The V and J genes are TRBV10-2 and TRBJ2-3; the D gene is possibly TRBD2 (5 bases). Trimming took 8 bases from V and 6 from J, leaving 15 bases between them. CDR3 length: 13 residues. CDR1 is WSHSY, CDR2 SAAADI, per germline. CDR3 sequence (DNA): TGCGCCAGCGCCGGAGGAAATATGGATACGCAGTATTTT. The encoded protein is CASAGGNMDTQYF.

This clonotype was detected a few times. The chain is built from TRBV20-1 and TRBJ1-1; no firm D call. In germline, CDR1 is DFQATT, CDR2 SNEGSKA (reference sequence). V lost 1 base and J 7 bases, leaving 10 bases between the germline ends. The CDR3 consists of 12 residues. CDR3 nucleotide sequence: TGCAGTGCTAGAGGTTTGGGGTATGAAGCTTTCTTT. This encodes CSARGLGYEAFF.

The gene calls are TRBV5-1 and TRBJ1-1; the D is unclear. Germline CDR1 is SGHRS and CDR2 is YFSETQ. V lost 1 base, J lost 11 bases, and 12 bases lay in between. The length of the CDR3 is 12 residues. The CDR3 DNA sequence: TGCGCCAGCAGCTTGAACAGCGTGGGGGCTTTCTTT. It codes for CASSLNSVGAFF.

The table lists this clonotype with a few counts. The chain is built from TRBV29-1 and TRBJ2-5; D not certain. Germline CDR1 SQVTM, CDR2 ANQGSEA. The CDR3 covers 14 residues. Trimming took 3 bases from V and 5 from J, leaving 16 bases between them. CDR3 loop: CSVDGYHYRETQYF. Here the CDR3 DNA reads TGCAGCGTTGACGGATATCACTATAGGGAGACCCAGTACTTC.